The 25 T cell receptor beta chains reported below all come from one sample, sequenced in a study of blood T cell repertoires in COVID-19 (dated by TCRdb to 2019 to 2021). Libraries were prepared through the immunoSEQ multiplex PCR assay. TCRdb obtained this table from immuneACCESS and retained in-frame rearrangements with V and J assigned. These tables miss some clones; where compared with another copy, unresolved V genes account for less than half of the shortfall, and the remainder is unexplained. The sample table contains about 230,000 clones; only one count was recorded for around 80% of them. Roughly 5% of the sample comes from the top ten. Sequencing was carried out using peripheral blood. Receptor source: an elderly man with acute or convalescent COVID-19.

The chain combines TRBV6-6 with TRBJ2-1; 13 positions match TRBD2. V shed 5 bases, J shed 6 bases, and the junction held 7 bases outside the gene matches. CDR1 and CDR2 (germline): MNHNY, SVGAGI (reference sequence). This CDR3 region has 16 residues. CDR3 protein: CASSRLAGGVGNEQFF. The CDR3 bases are TGTGCCAGCAGTCGACTAGCGGGGGGCGTAGGCAATGAGCAGTTCTTC.

This sequence joins TRBV2 and TRBJ2-7; 8 nucleotides align to TRBD1. CDR1 and CDR2 from the germline V gene are SNHLY and FYNNEI. The junction had 5 bases not matched to a gene; V was cut back by 7 bases and J by 0 bases. The CDR3 consists of 14 residues. The CDR3 spells CASNRDRLSYEQYF. The CDR3 nucleotides read TGTGCCAGCAACCGGGACAGGCTCTCCTACGAGCAGTACTTC. Full variable domain (rest looked up from reference TRBV2 and TRBJ2-7): EPEVTQTPSHQVTQMGQEVILRCVPISNHLYFYWYRQILGQKVEFLVSFYNNEISEKSEIFDDQFSVERPDGSNFTLKIRSTKLEDSAMYFCASNRDRLSYEQYFGPGTRLTVT.

J is TRBJ2-1 and V is TRBV5-1; 7 bases fit TRBD2. This CDR3 contains 15 residues. Trimming took 4 bases from V and 2 from J; bases not matched to a gene: 6. The V gene's germline CDR1 is SGHRS and CDR2 YFSETQ. Here the CDR3 DNA reads TGCGCCAGCAGCCAACTAGCGATAGCCTACAATGAGCAGTTCTTC. This encodes CASSQLAIAYNEQFF.

J is TRBJ2-7 and V is TRBV27; 13 nucleotides agree with TRBD2. Germline V gene lookup returns CDR1 MNHEY and CDR2 SMNVEV (reference sequence). With 4 bases clipped from V and 2 bases from J, the junction kept 5 bases outside the gene matches. This CDR3 has 16 amino acids. In DNA, the CDR3 is TGTGCCAGCAGTTACACCGGGACTAGCGGGACCTACGAGCAGTACTTC. Amino acid sequence: CASSYTGTSGTYEQYF.

This chain links TRBV7-9 with TRBJ2-5; D possibly corresponds to TRBD1 (6 bases). The germline CDR1 and CDR2 sequences are SEHNR and FQNEAQ (reference sequence). The CDR3 consists of 16 residues. V was pared by 5 bases and J by 5 bases, with 21 bases between. The CDR3 region is CASSGALGHMGETQYF. DNA for the CDR3: TGTGCCAGCAGCGGGGCTCTGGGACACATGGGGGAGACCCAGTACTTC.

J is TRBJ2-5 and V is TRBV4-1, with 12 bases identical to TRBD2. J lost 3 bases, V lost 5 bases, and 4 bases had no gene match. There are 15 residues in the CDR3. Germline V gene data show CDR1 as MGHRA and CDR2 as YSYEKL. The CDR3 reads CASSSRTSGKETQYF. In nucleotides, the CDR3 is TGCGCCAGCAGCTCCCGGACTAGCGGGAAAGAGACCCAGTACTTC.

The chain uses TRBV6-5 and TRBJ1-1; D is undetermined. The CDR3 is 14 amino acids. V lost 6 bases and J 4 bases, leaving 15 bases between the germline ends. Germline V CDR1 and CDR2: MNHEY, SVGAGI. For the CDR3, the DNA is TGTGCCAGCAGACGAAGGGAGGAGGGCACTGAAGCTTTCTTT. It encodes CASRRREEGTEAFF.

This CDR3 is CASSQMAVTSYDRIYGYTF. CDR3 bases: TGTGCCAGCAGCCAAATGGCCGTCACAAGCTATGACAGGATCTATGGCTACACCTTC. J is TRBJ1-2 and V is TRBV4-2; tentatively, D is TRBD1 (6 bases). CDR3 length equals 19 residues. The V end lost 2 bases, the J end lost 4 bases, and 26 bases lay between the germline ends. The germline gives CDR1 LGHNA, CDR2 YNFKEQ.

This rearrangement joins TRBV28 to TRBJ1-2; 8 nucleotides align to TRBD1. CDR1 MDHEN and CDR2 SYDVKM come from the germline V gene. The CDR3 is made up of 12 amino acids. V lost 4 bases to trimming and J lost 8 bases; unmatched junction nucleotides: 3. The CDR3: CASSSGGWGYTF. The DNA for the CDR3 is TGTGCCAGCAGTTCAGGGGGCTGGGGCTACACCTTC.

Only one count was recorded for this clone. The V and J genes are TRBV5-4 and TRBJ1-2, with D perhaps matching TRBD1 (6 bases). There are 16 residues in the CDR3. Germline CDR1 is SGHNT and CDR2 is YYREEE (reference sequence). The germline V and J ends were trimmed by 3 bases and 6 bases, with 21 bases remaining between them. CDR3 residues: CASSSPEGEGWNGYTF. CDR3 nucleotide sequence: TGTGCCAGCAGCTCCCCCGAGGGGGAGGGGTGGAATGGCTACACCTTC.

The chain carries TRBV19 and TRBJ1-1; D might be TRBD1 (5 bases). Germline V gene data show CDR1 as LNHDA and CDR2 as SQIVND (reference sequence). This CDR3 comprises 15 residues. The V end lost 0 bases, the J end lost 6 bases, and 14 bases lay between the germline ends. CDR3 DNA sequence: TGTGCCAGTAGTATAGAGGGAGGGAGGGGTGCTGAAGCTTTCTTT. The encoded protein is CASSIEGGRGAEAFF.

The V call is TRBV5-1, the J call TRBJ2-2; 14 positions match TRBD2. This CDR3 is 17 amino acids long. The V segment lost 5 bases and the J segment 0 bases; nucleotides outside the gene matches: 3. CDR1 and CDR2 (germline): SGHRS, YFSETQ. The CDR3 protein is CASSRTSGGTNTGELFF. The CDR3 nucleotides read TGCGCCAGCAGTAGGACTAGCGGGGGGACGAACACCGGGGAGCTGTTTTTT. Full variable domain (outside the CDR3, taken from reference TRBV5-1 and TRBJ2-2): KAGVTQTPRYLIKTRGQQVTLSCSPISGHRSVSWYQQTPGQGLQFLFEYFSETQRNKGNFPGRFSGRQFSNSRSEMNVSTLELGDSALYLCASSRTSGGTNTGELFFGEGSRLTVL.

This chain uses TRBV5-1 with TRBJ1-4, with 7 bases matching TRBD1. Germline values: CDR1 SGHRS, CDR2 YFSETQ. This CDR3 has 15 residues. V shed 4 bases, J shed 0 bases, and the junction held 3 bases outside the gene matches. The CDR3 DNA reads as TGCGCCAGCAGCGTAACAGGGGCAACTAATGAAAAACTGTTTTTT. Translated: CASSVTGATNEKLFF.

This clone was seen a handful of times. The J gene is TRBJ1-6, the V gene TRBV19; the D is unclear. Trimming left V 4 bases short and J 0 bases short, with 7 bases between. Looked up from germline, CDR1 is LNHDA and CDR2 is SQIVND (reference sequence). The CDR3 sequence is 15 residues long. The CDR3 nucleotides are TGTGCCAGTAGTAGAGCAGGCTCCTATAATTCACCCCTCCACTTT. This gives the protein CASSRAGSYNSPLHF.

The rearrangement joins TRBV5-1 to TRBJ2-1; possibly TRBD2 for D (7 bases). V was shortened by 0 bases and J by 6 bases, with 13 bases between the two germline ends. The CDR3 runs to 15 residues. Germline assignment: CDR1 SGHRS and CDR2 YFSETQ. The CDR3 nucleotides read TGCGCCAGCAGCTTGGCAGTAGGGGGGGCCAATGAGCAGTTCTTC. Translation: CASSLAVGGANEQFF.

This clone has a handful of counts. The V and J genes are TRBV6-4 and TRBJ2-1; 12 nucleotides match TRBD2. This CDR3 contains 14 residues. The ends lost 4 bases at V and 7 bases at J; junction bases unmatched: 2. The V gene's germline CDR1 is MRHNA and CDR2 SNTAGT. This CDR3 reads CASSASGGGNEQFF. CDR3 nucleotide sequence: TGTGCCAGCAGTGCTAGCGGGGGGGGAAATGAGCAGTTCTTC.

This clone was seen only once. V and J are TRBV6-5 and TRBJ2-5; the match to TRBD2 covers 13 bases. Germline-derived CDR1 and CDR2 are MNHEY and SVGAGI. The CDR3 is 15 amino acids. The V segment lost 4 bases and the J segment 7 bases; nucleotides outside the gene matches: 6. CDR3 coding DNA: TGTGCCAGCAGTTTTCGGACTAGCGGGAGTGCGACCCAGTACTTC. Protein sequence: CASSFRTSGSATQYF.

The genes are TRBV19 and TRBJ1-1; D remains ambiguous. The CDR3 covers 15 residues. V was clipped by 4 bases and J by 0 bases, with 12 bases between them. Per the germline V gene, CDR1 is LNHDA and CDR2 is SQIVND (reference sequence). In DNA, the CDR3 is TGTGCCAGTAGTAACCCGGCGGGCATGAACACTGAAGCTTTCTTT. It translates to CASSNPAGMNTEAFF.

This chain uses TRBV11-3 with TRBJ2-1; the D is unclear. V lost 0 bases to trimming and J lost 7 bases, with 10 bases between them. This CDR3 comprises 14 residues. Germline V lookup: CDR1 SGHNT, CDR2 YENEEA. This chain's CDR3 is CASSLDSSGNEQFF. The CDR3 nucleotides read TGTGCCAGCAGCTTAGATTCCTCAGGAAATGAGCAGTTCTTC.

The chain links TRBV28 to TRBJ1-5, with TRBD1 as a possible D gene (5 bases). The germline CDR1 and CDR2 sequences are MDHEN and SYDVKM. CDR3 length: 17 amino acids. The V gene lost 6 bases and the J gene lost 0 bases, with 18 bases spanning the gap. As DNA, the CDR3 is TGTGCCAGCAGCACGGCCCCCAGGGTACTTAGCAATCAGCCCCAGCATTTT. It specifies CASSTAPRVLSNQPQHF.

V usage is TRBV2 and J usage is TRBJ1-5; D unresolved. The CDR3 runs 14 residues. Trimming cost V 1 base and J 0 bases, with 4 bases left between them. The germline V gene encodes CDR1 SNHLY and CDR2 FYNNEI. CDR3 nucleotides: TGTGCCAGCAGTGAAGGACTTAGCAATCAGCCCCAGCATTTT. It codes for CASSEGLSNQPQHF.

The V call is TRBV6-5, the J call TRBJ1-2, with a possible D match to TRBD1 (6 bases). There are 14 residues in the CDR3. V was shortened by 7 bases and J by 7 bases, with 19 bases between the two germline ends. The germline gives CDR1 MNHEY, CDR2 SVGAGI. The CDR3 region has the DNA TGTGCCAGCACCCCGGGGGGGGCGCATGGTGGCTACACCTTC. Translation gives CASTPGGAHGGYTF.

The J gene is TRBJ1-5, the V gene TRBV30, with a tentative D call TRBD1 (5 bases). Trimming left V 3 bases short and J 5 bases short, with 11 bases between. This CDR3 has 13 residues. The germline V gene encodes CDR1 GTSNPN and CDR2 SVGIG (reference sequence). CDR3 DNA sequence: TGTGCCTGGAGGGCAGGGCTGGATCAGCCCCAGCATTTT. Translation: CAWRAGLDQPQHF.

V is TRBV6-6 and J is TRBJ1-6; TRBD1 matches at 9 bases. Germline CDR1 is MNHNY and CDR2 is SVGAGI (reference sequence). J lost 6 bases, V lost 4 bases, and 4 bases had no gene match. This CDR3 is built from 15 residues. In DNA form, the CDR3 reads TGTGCCAGCAGTTCTGAACAGGGGGCTAATTCACCCCTCCACTTT. This codes for CASSSEQGANSPLHF.

The chain is built from TRBV28 and TRBJ1-6; 9 bases map to TRBD1. V shed 7 bases and J 9 bases; nucleotides not matched to a gene: 10. This CDR3 region has 15 residues. Germline V lookup: CDR1 MDHEN, CDR2 SYDVKM. The DNA of the CDR3 is TGTGCCAGCATTGGGGGACAGGGCCTTATTTCACCCCTCCACTTT. Its protein product is CASIGGQGLISPLHF.